Listed below are T cell receptor beta chains from one sample, sequenced in a study of T cell responses to AZD1222 COVID-19 vaccine. Libraries were prepared by immunoSEQ multiplex PCR; TCRdb keeps only in-frame clonotypes and omits some of them. The data show about 130,000 clones, with under 95% seen just once and approximately 1.1% held by the top ten. Sequences were derived from peripheral blood, sampled 28 days after the second AZD1222 dose. The origin of the receptors is an adult who received the AZD1222 COVID-19 vaccine. CDR3s include the opening cysteine and the closing phenylalanine or tryptophan. A D gene is named only where the DNA matches it firmly. The size entry is marked missing in some rows and otherwise reads once, few, many or a size class.

v_call: TRBV13
j_call: TRBJ1-5
d_call: -
cdr3_length: 14
clone_size: -
cdr3_aa: CASSLGDLNQPQHF
cdr3_nt: TGTGCCAGCAGCTTAGGGGACCTGAATCAGCCCCAGCATTTT

v_call: TRBV27
j_call: TRBJ1-6
d_call: TRBD1
cdr3_length: 16
clone_size: -
cdr3_aa: CASSLWSTGGESPLHF
cdr3_nt: TGTGCCAGCAGTTTATGGTCCACAGGGGGCGAATCACCCCTCCACTTT

v_call: TRBV28
j_call: TRBJ1-4
d_call: -
cdr3_length: 16
clone_size: -
cdr3_aa: CASSFPGGARSEKLFF
cdr3_nt: TGTGCCAGCAGTTTTCCGGGGGGGGCGCGAAGTGAAAAACTGTTTTTT

v_call: TRBV18
j_call: TRBJ2-2
d_call: -
cdr3_length: 17
clone_size: -
cdr3_aa: CASSLRPTGLMVGELFF
cdr3_nt: TGTGCCAGCTCACTCCGACCTACAGGGCTGATGGTCGGGGAGCTGTTTTTT

v_call: TRBV18
j_call: TRBJ2-3
d_call: -
cdr3_length: 16
clone_size: -
cdr3_aa: CASSPRGGAGTDTQYF
cdr3_nt: TGTGCCAGCTCACCACGTGGGGGGGCAGGCACAGATACGCAGTATTTT

v_call: TRBV7-9
j_call: TRBJ1-2
d_call: TRBD1
cdr3_length: 14
clone_size: -
cdr3_aa: CASSFSQGAYGYTF
cdr3_nt: TGTGCCAGCAGCTTTAGTCAGGGGGCGTATGGCTACACCTTC

v_call: TRBV7-8
j_call: TRBJ2-1
d_call: TRBD2
cdr3_length: 16
clone_size: -
cdr3_aa: CASSPLTSGRINEQFF
cdr3_nt: TGTGCCAGCAGCCCGCTGACTAGCGGGAGGATCAATGAGCAGTTCTTC

v_call: TRBV27
j_call: TRBJ2-1
d_call: -
cdr3_length: 18
clone_size: -
cdr3_aa: CASKPSSSGEGPYNEQFF
cdr3_nt: TGTGCCAGCAAGCCTAGTTCTTCGGGAGAGGGGCCCTACAATGAGCAGTTCTTC

v_call: TRBV18
j_call: TRBJ1-2
d_call: -
cdr3_length: 12
clone_size: once
cdr3_aa: CASSPGSNGYTF
cdr3_nt: TGTGCCAGCTCACCTGGCTCTAATGGCTACACCTTC

v_call: TRBV28
j_call: TRBJ1-5
d_call: -
cdr3_length: 12
clone_size: -
cdr3_aa: CASSQLPKGQHF
cdr3_nt: TGTGCCAGCAGTCAACTACCAAAGGGCCAGCATTTT

v_call: TRBV6-5
j_call: TRBJ2-7
d_call: TRBD1
cdr3_length: 14
clone_size: -
cdr3_aa: CASSYGRGLYEQYF
cdr3_nt: TGTGCCAGCAGTTACGGCAGGGGGTTATACGAGCAGTACTTC

v_call: TRBV24-1
j_call: TRBJ1-1
d_call: -
cdr3_length: 13
clone_size: -
cdr3_aa: CATSEGARTEAFF
cdr3_nt: TGTGCCACCAGTGAGGGGGCCCGCACTGAAGCTTTCTTT

v_call: TRBV28
j_call: TRBJ1-3
d_call: -
cdr3_length: 12
clone_size: -
cdr3_aa: CASSLKFQTIYF
cdr3_nt: TGTGCCAGCAGTTTAAAATTCCAGACCATATATTTT

v_call: TRBV18
j_call: TRBJ2-7
d_call: -
cdr3_length: 14
clone_size: -
cdr3_aa: CASSPLTTGYEQYF
cdr3_nt: TGTGCCAGCTCACCACTGACGACAGGCTACGAGCAGTACTTC

v_call: TRBV12-3/TRBV12-4
j_call: TRBJ2-7
d_call: -
cdr3_length: 12
clone_size: -
cdr3_aa: CASSRSEREQYF
cdr3_nt: TGTGCCAGCAGCCGCTCTGAGCGGGAGCAGTACTTC

v_call: TRBV6-1
j_call: TRBJ1-5
d_call: TRBD1
cdr3_length: 17
clone_size: -
cdr3_aa: CASSGGTGVTGYQPQHF
cdr3_nt: TGTGCCAGCAGTGGGGGGACAGGGGTCACAGGATATCAGCCCCAGCATTTT

v_call: TRBV5-8
j_call: TRBJ2-3
d_call: -
cdr3_length: 15
clone_size: -
cdr3_aa: CASSLSGASTDTQYF
cdr3_nt: TGTGCCAGCAGCTTAAGCGGAGCTAGCACAGATACGCAGTATTTT

v_call: TRBV10-3
j_call: TRBJ2-1
d_call: TRBD2
cdr3_length: 17
clone_size: once
cdr3_aa: CAISGLLAGGASNEQFF
cdr3_nt: TGTGCCATCAGTGGTCTACTAGCGGGAGGCGCCTCCAATGAGCAGTTCTTC

v_call: TRBV6-5
j_call: TRBJ2-3
d_call: -
cdr3_length: 14
clone_size: -
cdr3_aa: CASSYNTAADTQYF
cdr3_nt: TGTGCCAGCAGTTATAACACCGCGGCAGATACGCAGTATTTT

v_call: TRBV9
j_call: TRBJ1-1
d_call: -
cdr3_length: 14
clone_size: -
cdr3_aa: CASSVGGIRAEAFF
cdr3_nt: TGTGCCAGCAGCGTAGGAGGGATTCGGGCTGAAGCTTTCTTT

v_call: TRBV7-8
j_call: TRBJ1-5
d_call: TRBD1
cdr3_length: 15
clone_size: -
cdr3_aa: CASRLEQGGNQPQHF
cdr3_nt: TGTGCCAGCAGACTAGAGCAGGGGGGCAATCAGCCCCAGCATTTT

v_call: TRBV6-5
j_call: TRBJ2-7
d_call: -
cdr3_length: 15
clone_size: -
cdr3_aa: CASREGAGGRNEQYF
cdr3_nt: TGTGCCAGCAGGGAGGGGGCAGGGGGAAGGAACGAGCAGTACTTC

v_call: TRBV9
j_call: TRBJ1-2
d_call: -
cdr3_length: 14
clone_size: -
cdr3_aa: CASSPLGGNYGYTF
cdr3_nt: TGTGCCAGCAGCCCCTTGGGGGGTAACTATGGCTACACCTTC

v_call: TRBV20-1
j_call: TRBJ2-7
d_call: -
cdr3_length: 11
clone_size: -
cdr3_aa: CSASASYEQYF
cdr3_nt: TGCAGTGCTAGCGCATCCTACGAGCAGTACTTC

v_call: TRBV12-3/TRBV12-4
j_call: TRBJ2-3
d_call: -
cdr3_length: 12
clone_size: -
cdr3_aa: CASSLSEDTQYF
cdr3_nt: TGTGCCAGCAGTTTGAGTGAAGATACGCAGTATTTT

v_call: TRBV2
j_call: TRBJ1-2
d_call: TRBD1
cdr3_length: 16
clone_size: once
cdr3_aa: CASSERQGPSNYGYTF
cdr3_nt: TGTGCCAGCAGTGAACGACAGGGGCCCTCTAACTATGGCTACACCTTC

v_call: TRBV29-1
j_call: TRBJ2-1
d_call: -
cdr3_length: 14
clone_size: -
cdr3_aa: CSVEGIMAYNEQFF
cdr3_nt: TGCAGCGTTGAAGGAATTATGGCATACAATGAGCAGTTCTTC

v_call: TRBV6-4
j_call: TRBJ2-3
d_call: -
cdr3_length: 16
clone_size: -
cdr3_aa: CASSDSSGTSTDTQYF
cdr3_nt: TGTGCCAGCAGTGATTCCAGCGGCACGAGCACAGATACGCAGTATTTT

v_call: TRBV5-6
j_call: TRBJ1-4
d_call: TRBD1
cdr3_length: 15
clone_size: -
cdr3_aa: CASSQQGTGGEKLFF
cdr3_nt: TGTGCCAGCAGCCAGCAGGGGACAGGGGGTGAAAAACTGTTTTTT

v_call: TRBV30
j_call: TRBJ1-2
d_call: -
cdr3_length: 14
clone_size: -
cdr3_aa: CAWRTPGTNYGYTF
cdr3_nt: TGTGCCTGGAGAACGCCCGGGACGAACTATGGCTACACCTTC

v_call: TRBV5-8
j_call: TRBJ2-1
d_call: -
cdr3_length: 14
clone_size: -
cdr3_aa: CASSAGFGLNEQFF
cdr3_nt: TGTGCCAGCAGCGCAGGGTTCGGACTCAATGAGCAGTTCTTC

v_call: TRBV9
j_call: TRBJ2-1
d_call: -
cdr3_length: 15
clone_size: -
cdr3_aa: CASSVRLAGHNEQFF
cdr3_nt: TGTGCCAGCAGCGTGAGGCTAGCCGGCCACAATGAGCAGTTCTTC

v_call: TRBV10-3
j_call: TRBJ1-6
d_call: -
cdr3_length: 14
clone_size: few
cdr3_aa: CATTTGPNNSPLHF
cdr3_nt: TGTGCCACGACAACGGGACCCAATAATTCACCCCTCCACTTT

v_call: TRBV28
j_call: TRBJ2-3
d_call: -
cdr3_length: 18
clone_size: -
cdr3_aa: CASSPLAQGRGSTDTQYF
cdr3_nt: TGTGCCAGCAGCCCACTTGCACAGGGAAGGGGAAGCACAGATACGCAGTATTTT

v_call: TRBV21-1
j_call: TRBJ2-1
d_call: -
cdr3_length: 17
clone_size: -
cdr3_aa: CASSKRWTSGNGDEQFF
cdr3_nt: TGTGCCAGCAGCAAAAGATGGACTAGCGGGAATGGGGATGAGCAGTTCTTC

v_call: TRBV19
j_call: TRBJ1-2
d_call: -
cdr3_length: 17
clone_size: -
cdr3_aa: CASSRGQANLFNYGYTF
cdr3_nt: TGTGCCAGTAGTAGAGGCCAGGCCAACCTTTTTAACTATGGCTACACCTTC

v_call: TRBV2
j_call: TRBJ2-7
d_call: -
cdr3_length: 15
clone_size: -
cdr3_aa: CASSERLGGPYEQYF
cdr3_nt: TGTGCCAGCAGTGAACGGTTGGGTGGCCCCTACGAGCAGTACTTC

v_call: TRBV19
j_call: TRBJ2-3
d_call: -
cdr3_length: 19
clone_size: -
cdr3_aa: CASSMHLGVADAGTDTQYF
cdr3_nt: TGTGCCAGTAGTATGCATCTCGGAGTAGCGGACGCCGGCACAGATACGCAGTATTTT

v_call: TRBV23-1
j_call: TRBJ2-7
d_call: -
cdr3_length: 18
clone_size: -
cdr3_aa: CASTIESNSTGESYEQYF
cdr3_nt: TGCGCCAGCACCATAGAGTCCAACTCGACAGGAGAATCCTACGAGCAGTACTTC

v_call: TRBV19
j_call: TRBJ1-1
d_call: -
cdr3_length: 13
clone_size: few
cdr3_aa: CASSIAMRTEAFF
cdr3_nt: TGTGCCAGTAGTATCGCCATGCGCACTGAAGCTTTCTTT

v_call: TRBV28
j_call: TRBJ1-1
d_call: -
cdr3_length: 15
clone_size: -
cdr3_aa: CASSFLQGPNTEAFF
cdr3_nt: TGTGCCAGCAGTTTTTTGCAGGGCCCGAACACTGAAGCTTTCTTT

v_call: TRBV5-4
j_call: TRBJ2-3
d_call: -
cdr3_length: 14
clone_size: -
cdr3_aa: CASSTPVEEDTQYF
cdr3_nt: TGTGCCAGCAGCACCCCCGTGGAGGAAGATACGCAGTATTTT

v_call: TRBV3-1/TRBV3-2
j_call: TRBJ1-6
d_call: -
cdr3_length: 14
clone_size: few
cdr3_aa: CASSLTGNNSPLHF
cdr3_nt: TGTGCCAGCAGCCTAACAGGGAATAATTCACCCCTCCACTTT

v_call: TRBV11-2
j_call: TRBJ1-5
d_call: -
cdr3_length: 13
clone_size: few
cdr3_aa: CASSLESGGSQHF
cdr3_nt: TGTGCCAGCAGCTTAGAATCTGGAGGATCCCAGCATTTT

v_call: TRBV5-1
j_call: TRBJ1-4
d_call: TRBD1
cdr3_length: 15
clone_size: -
cdr3_aa: CASSDLRQGNEKLFF
cdr3_nt: TGCGCCAGCAGTGACCTTAGACAGGGTAATGAAAAACTGTTTTTT

v_call: TRBV29-1
j_call: TRBJ2-1
d_call: TRBD1
cdr3_length: 14
clone_size: -
cdr3_aa: CSATGTGGRNEQFF
cdr3_nt: TGCAGCGCTACTGGGACAGGGGGCCGGAATGAGCAGTTCTTC

v_call: TRBV4-1
j_call: TRBJ2-5
d_call: TRBD2
cdr3_length: 17
clone_size: -
cdr3_aa: CASSQVTSGRFQETQYF
cdr3_nt: TGCGCCAGCAGCCAAGTAACTAGCGGAAGGTTCCAAGAGACCCAGTACTTC

v_call: TRBV4-2
j_call: TRBJ2-3
d_call: -
cdr3_length: 18
clone_size: -
cdr3_aa: CASSQGGWGGGYADTQYF
cdr3_nt: TGTGCCAGCAGCCAAGGAGGATGGGGCGGAGGGTACGCAGATACGCAGTATTTT

v_call: TRBV6-5
j_call: TRBJ2-7
d_call: -
cdr3_length: 13
clone_size: -
cdr3_aa: CASTPGQIYEQYF
cdr3_nt: TGTGCCAGCACCCCAGGACAGATCTACGAGCAGTACTTC

v_call: TRBV19
j_call: TRBJ1-3
d_call: -
cdr3_length: 12
clone_size: once
cdr3_aa: CASGGSGNTIYF
cdr3_nt: TGTGCCAGTGGAGGGTCTGGAAACACCATATATTTT

v_call: TRBV28
j_call: TRBJ2-7
d_call: -
cdr3_length: 15
clone_size: -
cdr3_aa: CASSSNGRRAYEQYF
cdr3_nt: TGTGCCAGCAGCTCCAACGGGCGCCGAGCCTACGAGCAGTACTTC

v_call: TRBV5-1
j_call: TRBJ1-2
d_call: TRBD1
cdr3_length: 14
clone_size: -
cdr3_aa: CASSLGGGLYGYTF
cdr3_nt: TGCGCCAGCAGCTTGGGAGGGGGCCTCTATGGCTACACCTTC

v_call: TRBV11-3
j_call: TRBJ2-7
d_call: -
cdr3_length: 14
clone_size: -
cdr3_aa: CASSRAGTTYEQYF
cdr3_nt: TGTGCCAGCAGCCGAGCCGGGACCACCTACGAGCAGTACTTC

v_call: TRBV9
j_call: TRBJ1-4
d_call: TRBD1
cdr3_length: 15
clone_size: -
cdr3_aa: CASSVEGRGYEKLFF
cdr3_nt: TGTGCCAGCAGCGTAGAGGGCAGGGGGTATGAAAAACTGTTTTTT

v_call: TRBV6-5
j_call: TRBJ2-6
d_call: TRBD1
cdr3_length: 16
clone_size: -
cdr3_aa: CASSYIQGAGANVLTF
cdr3_nt: TGTGCCAGCAGTTACATACAGGGGGCTGGGGCCAACGTCCTGACTTTC

v_call: TRBV29-1
j_call: TRBJ1-2
d_call: -
cdr3_length: 14
clone_size: few
cdr3_aa: CSVIRDEPFYGYTF
cdr3_nt: TGCAGCGTAATTAGGGACGAGCCCTTCTATGGCTACACCTTC

v_call: TRBV7-3
j_call: TRBJ2-1
d_call: TRBD2
cdr3_length: 16
clone_size: -
cdr3_aa: CASSLNPAGVGNEQFF
cdr3_nt: TGTGCCAGCAGCCTAAACCCAGCGGGAGTGGGTAATGAGCAGTTCTTC

v_call: TRBV30
j_call: TRBJ2-2
d_call: -
cdr3_length: 15
clone_size: -
cdr3_aa: CAWRNRQKLTGELFF
cdr3_nt: TGTGCCTGGAGGAATAGACAGAAGCTCACCGGGGAGCTGTTTTTT

v_call: TRBV6-6
j_call: TRBJ2-3
d_call: TRBD2
cdr3_length: 15
clone_size: -
cdr3_aa: CASSSPGLATDTQYF
cdr3_nt: TGTGCCAGCAGTTCACCGGGACTAGCCACAGATACGCAGTATTTT